The clone carrying this TCR beta chain was counted many times. As yet, its antigen is unknown. This sample is drawn from a study of T cell repertoires in cytomegalovirus infection. Turning to the study itself: The study used recently identified HLA-C-restricted and well-studied HLA-B-restricted CMV epitopes. Study-wide results and caveats: Totalled public TCR beta family frequency picked out people who carried CMV plus the relevant HLA.

CDR3 length: 15 residues. CDR1 is SGHTA and CDR2 is FQGNSA in the germline V gene. V lost 1 base and J 1 base, leaving 8 bases between the germline ends. MiXCR, run by TCRdb on the reads, gives a single entry per CDR3 protein. The sample lists around 540,000 distinct CDR3 sequences, 30% to 40% seen once, with roughly a sixth in the top ten. The chain couples TRBV7-2 to TRBJ2-1; D gene unclear. The TCR was taken from a human donor in good health (CMV status not recorded). Some clones in this sample may be carry-over from other donors' samples. The sample was cultured PBMCs, taken from culture after CMV antigen stimulation. The DNA of the CDR3 is TGTGCCAGCAGCTTAGGTTGGGGTTCCTACAATGAGCAGTTCTTC. This translates into CASSLGWGSYNEQFF.